This T cell receptor beta chain derives from a study of blood T cell repertoires in COVID-19. Clones were read by immunoSEQ multiplex PCR, and TCRdb kept only the in-frame ones, dropping some. The sample contains roughly 230,000 clones, around 81% of which appear only once. Trimming removed 7 bases from V and 3 bases from J, with 10 bases in between. This CDR3 spans 12 amino acids. The germline V gene has CDR1 MDHEN and CDR2 SYDVKM. The specimen sequenced was PBMCs or T cells enriched from blood (not recorded which). The J gene is TRBJ2-7, the V gene TRBV28; TRBD1 is a possible D gene (5 bases). The clonotype was recovered from a man over 45 who had recovered from COVID-19. CDR3 in amino acids: CASTVRGYEQYF. For the CDR3, the DNA is TGTGCCAGCACAGTTAGGGGCTACGAGCAGTACTTC.